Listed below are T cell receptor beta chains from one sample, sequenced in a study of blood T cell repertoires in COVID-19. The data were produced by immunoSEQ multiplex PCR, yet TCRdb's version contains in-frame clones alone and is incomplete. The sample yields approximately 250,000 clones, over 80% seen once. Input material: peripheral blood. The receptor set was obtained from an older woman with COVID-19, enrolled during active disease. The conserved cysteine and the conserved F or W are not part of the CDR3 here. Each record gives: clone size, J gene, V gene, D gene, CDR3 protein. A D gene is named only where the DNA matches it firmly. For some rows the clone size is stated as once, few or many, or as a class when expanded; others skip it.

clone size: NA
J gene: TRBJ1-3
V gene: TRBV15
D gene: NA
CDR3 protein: ATSRDRVISSGNTIY

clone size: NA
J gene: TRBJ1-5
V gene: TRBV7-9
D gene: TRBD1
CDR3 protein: ASSSGQGAVFSNQPQH

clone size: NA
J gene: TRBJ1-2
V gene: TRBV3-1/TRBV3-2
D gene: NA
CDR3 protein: ASSQGQGDYGYT

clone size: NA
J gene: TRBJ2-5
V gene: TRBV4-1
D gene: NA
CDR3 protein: ASSLEGARRETQY

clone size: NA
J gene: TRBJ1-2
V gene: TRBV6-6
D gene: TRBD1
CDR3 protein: ATYPGAGGGYGYT

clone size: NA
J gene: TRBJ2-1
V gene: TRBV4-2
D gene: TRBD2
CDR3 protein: ASSQGTSGSTANEQF

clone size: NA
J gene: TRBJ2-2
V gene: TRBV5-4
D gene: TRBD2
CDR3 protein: ASSLVAQGGIPGELF

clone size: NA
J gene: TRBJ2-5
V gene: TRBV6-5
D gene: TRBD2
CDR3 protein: ASSYSKAGGSFPQY

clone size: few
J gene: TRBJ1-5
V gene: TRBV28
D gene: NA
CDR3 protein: ASVGRERRQPQH

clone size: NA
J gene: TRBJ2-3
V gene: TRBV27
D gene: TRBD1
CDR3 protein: ASSRQFGTGNTDTQY

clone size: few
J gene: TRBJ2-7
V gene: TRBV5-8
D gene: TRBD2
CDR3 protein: ASRPRAGSHEQY

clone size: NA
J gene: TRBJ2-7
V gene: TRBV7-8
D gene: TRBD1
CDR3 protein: ASSSTTGTGEQY

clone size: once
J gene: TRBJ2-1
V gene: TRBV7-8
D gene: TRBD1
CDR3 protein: ASSLRAKDRGQVGEQF

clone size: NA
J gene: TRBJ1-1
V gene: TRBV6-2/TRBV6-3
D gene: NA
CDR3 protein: ASSYSNFGRAF

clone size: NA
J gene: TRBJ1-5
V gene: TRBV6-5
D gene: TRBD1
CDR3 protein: ASSWDRGLSNQPQH

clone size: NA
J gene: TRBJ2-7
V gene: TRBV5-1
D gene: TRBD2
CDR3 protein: ASSLAGGYYEQY